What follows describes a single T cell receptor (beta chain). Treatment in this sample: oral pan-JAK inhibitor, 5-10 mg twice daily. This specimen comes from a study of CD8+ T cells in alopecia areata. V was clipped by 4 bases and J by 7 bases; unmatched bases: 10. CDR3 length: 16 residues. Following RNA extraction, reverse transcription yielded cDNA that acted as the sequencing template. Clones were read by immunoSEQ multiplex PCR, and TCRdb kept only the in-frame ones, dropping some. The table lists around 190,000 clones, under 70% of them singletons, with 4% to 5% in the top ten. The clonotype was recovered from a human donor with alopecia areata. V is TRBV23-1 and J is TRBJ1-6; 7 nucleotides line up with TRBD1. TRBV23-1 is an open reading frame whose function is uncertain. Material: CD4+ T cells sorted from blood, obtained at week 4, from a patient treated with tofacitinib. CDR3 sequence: CASSRPRRDRNSPLHF. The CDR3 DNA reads TGCGCCAGCAGTCGACCCCGCCGGGACAGAAATTCACCCCTCCACTTT.